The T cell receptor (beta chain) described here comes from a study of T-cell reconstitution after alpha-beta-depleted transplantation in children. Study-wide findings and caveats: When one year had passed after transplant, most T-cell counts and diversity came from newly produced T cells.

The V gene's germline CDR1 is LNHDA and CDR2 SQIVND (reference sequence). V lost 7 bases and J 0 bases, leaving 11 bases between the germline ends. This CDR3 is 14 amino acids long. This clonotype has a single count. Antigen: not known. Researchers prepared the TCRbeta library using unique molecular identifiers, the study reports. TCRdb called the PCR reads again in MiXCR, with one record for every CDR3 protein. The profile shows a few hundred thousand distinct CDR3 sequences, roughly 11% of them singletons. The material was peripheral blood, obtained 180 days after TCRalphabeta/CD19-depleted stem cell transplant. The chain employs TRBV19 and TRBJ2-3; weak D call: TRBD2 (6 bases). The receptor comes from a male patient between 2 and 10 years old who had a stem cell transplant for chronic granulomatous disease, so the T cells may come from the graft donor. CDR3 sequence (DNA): TGTGCCAGTAAGACGGGAGTGAGCACAGATACGCAGTATTTT. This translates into CASKTGVSTDTQYF.